The 18 T cell receptor beta chains in this list originate from one sample, sequenced in a study of T cell repertoires in cytomegalovirus infection. TCRdb reprocessed the reads with MiXCR, giving one entry per CDR3 protein. Here the sample spans roughly 500,000 distinct CDR3 sequences, approximately 15% being singletons. The sample taken for sequencing was CD8+ T cells from PBMCs. Receptors originate from a human donor in good health (CMV status not recorded). Some clones in this sample may be carry-over from other donors' samples.

The chain joins TRBV29-1 to TRBJ2-1; possible D gene TRBD2, 5 bases. CDR1 and CDR2 (germline): SQVTM, ANQGSEA. The CDR3 has 16 residues. V was pared by 2 bases and J by 0 bases, with 14 bases between. The CDR3: CSVERSGSSSYNEQFF. CDR3 nucleotide sequence: TGCAGCGTTGAAAGAAGCGGATCCTCCTCCTACAATGAGCAGTTCTTC.

This clonotype was seen ten or more times. The V call is TRBV2, the J call TRBJ2-7; D unclear. CDR3 size: 13 residues. CDR1 and CDR2 (germline): SNHLY, FYNNEI. V was cut by 8 bases and J by 3 bases, with 14 bases left in between. CDR3 sequence: CASSGDPNYEQYF. The CDR3 DNA is TGTGCCAGCTCCGGAGACCCGAACTACGAGCAGTACTTC.

This clonotype was picked up many times. A read error may produce the germline difference seen at one junction end. The rearrangement uses TRBV19 and TRBJ2-1; D ambiguous. The CDR3 has 12 amino acids. Germline lookup yields CDR1 LNHDA and CDR2 SQIVND (reference sequence). CDR3 DNA: TGTGCCAGTAGTCCCCCCAGCGTACGTCTGCTCTTC. This sequence encodes CASSPPSVRLLF.

The chain has TRBV11-2 and TRBJ2-7, with a weak D call TRBD2 (7 bases). V dropped 5 bases and J dropped 6 bases, with 26 bases sitting between them. The CDR3 is 17 residues long. Per germline, CDR1 SGHAT and CDR2 FQNNGV. The CDR3 sequence: CASSRRTRGRLLSEQYF. In nucleotides, the CDR3 is TGTGCCAGCAGCCGTAGGACTAGGGGGAGACTTCTCAGCGAGCAGTACTTC. Full variable domain (outside the CDR3, taken from reference TRBV11-2 and TRBJ2-7): EAGVAQSPRYKIIEKRQSVAFWCNPISGHATLYWYQQILGQGPKLLIQFQNNGVVDDSQLPKDRFSAERLKGVDSTLKIQPAKLEDSAVYLCASSRRTRGRLLSEQYFGPGTRLTVT.

Turning to this clonotype: This likely comes from a read error, as the CDR3 has no conserved phenylalanine or tryptophan at its end. V usage is TRBV7-3 and J usage is TRBJ1-1, with 9 bases lining up with TRBD1. V was pared by 4 bases and J by 4 bases, with 7 bases of the junction left unmatched. The CDR3 extends over 15 amino acids. Germline lookup yields CDR1 SGHTA and CDR2 FQGTGA. DNA for the CDR3: TGTGCCAGCAGCTCTTCCGGGACAGGGACCACTGAAGCTTTCTCT. It is translated as CASSSSGTGTTEAFS.

This clonotype was observed a few times. This rearrangement joins TRBV9 to TRBJ2-7; 11 nucleotides match TRBD2. The CDR3 is made up of 14 amino acids. The germline V gene has CDR1 SGDLS and CDR2 YYNGEE. V shed 0 bases, J shed 5 bases, and the junction held 1 base outside the gene matches. DNA for the CDR3: TGTGCCAGCAGCGTAGAGGGACTAGCGGACGAGCAGTACTTC. This translates into CASSVEGLADEQYF.

The chain carries TRBV27 and TRBJ1-5; D perhaps matches TRBD1 (5 bases). Trimming stripped 4 bases from V and 4 bases from J, with 26 bases between. Germline V CDR1 and CDR2: MNHEY, SMNVEV (reference sequence). The CDR3 covers 19 residues. This chain's CDR3 is CASSSLTTYTQVRNQPQHF. The DNA of the CDR3 is TGTGCCAGCAGTTCGCTAACCACGTACACACAGGTCCGAAATCAGCCCCAGCATTTT.

This clonotype has more than one count but fewer than ten. The chain combines TRBV4-1 with TRBJ2-7; D unclear. In germline, CDR1 is MGHRA, CDR2 YSYEKL. There are 15 residues in the CDR3. V was cut by 2 bases and J by 0 bases, with 11 bases left in between. CDR3 residues: CASSQNPASSYEQYF. As DNA, the CDR3 is TGCGCCAGCAGCCAAAATCCGGCGAGCTCCTACGAGCAGTACTTC.

This clonotype came up many times. This sequence joins TRBV7-3 and TRBJ1-1; TRBD1 aligns across 7 bases. This CDR3 has 13 amino acids. V shed 3 bases, J shed 6 bases, and the junction held 4 bases outside the gene matches. Germline V lookup: CDR1 SGHTA, CDR2 FQGTGA. CDR3 loop: CASSFTQGAEAFF. The CDR3, as DNA: TGTGCCAGCAGCTTTACCCAGGGGGCTGAAGCTTTCTTT.

V and J are TRBV27 and TRBJ2-5; tentatively, D is TRBD1 or TRBD2 (7 bases each). The CDR3 has 16 amino acids. V was clipped by 5 bases and J by 5 bases, with 21 bases between them. CDR1 MNHEY and CDR2 SMNVEV come from the germline V gene (reference sequence). This CDR3 is CASSEWGEGAGETQYF. For the CDR3, the DNA is TGTGCCAGCAGTGAATGGGGGGAGGGGGCTGGGGAGACCCAGTACTTC.

This clonotype showed up many times. The chain is built from TRBV15 and TRBJ2-1; D not resolved. The CDR3 is 14 amino acids. V dropped 5 bases and J dropped 5 bases, with 13 bases sitting between them. From germline, CDR1 is LNHNV and CDR2 YYDKDF (reference sequence). The CDR3 spells CATSGPEGHNEQFF. DNA of the CDR3: TGTGCCACCAGCGGCCCGGAAGGTCACAATGAGCAGTTCTTC.

This clonotype has more than one count but fewer than ten. This chain uses TRBV25-1 with TRBJ2-1; 14 bases line up with TRBD2. J gave up 7 bases and V 5 bases, and 7 bases lay outside the gene matches. The V gene's germline CDR1 is MGHDK and CDR2 SYGVNS. The CDR3 extends over 16 amino acids. This chain's CDR3 is CASSPPGLAGANEQFF. The DNA for the CDR3 is TGTGCCAGCAGTCCGCCGGGACTAGCGGGAGCAAATGAGCAGTTCTTC.

This clonotype was counted at least ten times. V gene TRBV7-6 combines with J gene TRBJ1-1; 12 positions match TRBD1. The CDR3 runs 16 residues. The germline V gene has CDR1 SGHVS and CDR2 FNYEAQ. The CDR3 DNA sequence: TGTGCTCTAGGGACAGGGGGCCCCAGAGGGATCACTGAAGCTTTCTTT. Protein: CALGTGGPRGITEAFF.

The chain combines TRBV24-1 with TRBJ1-5; D is uncertain. The germline V gene has CDR1 KGHDR and CDR2 SFDVKD. The CDR3 contains 14 residues. Between the trimmed V and J ends, which lost 0 bases and 5 bases, there was a span of 7 bases. The CDR3 spells CATSDLQSDQPQHF. DNA for the CDR3: TGTGCCACCAGTGATTTGCAATCCGATCAGCCCCAGCATTTT.

This chain joins TRBV11-2 and TRBJ1-2; D might be TRBD1 (6 bases). V lost 3 bases to trimming and J lost 6 bases, with 11 bases between them. Germline CDR1 reads SGHAT; CDR2 reads FQNNGV. The CDR3 totals 13 residues. CDR3 residues: CASSLGAQNGYTF. The CDR3 nucleotides read TGTGCCAGCAGCTTGGGGGCGCAAAATGGCTACACCTTC.

This clonotype has a count of ten or more. The V and J genes are TRBV7-6 and TRBJ2-1, with 12 bases aligning to TRBD2. The CDR3 spans 14 residues. The trim removed 4 bases at V and 8 bases at J, leaving 3 bases unmatched. The germline V gene has CDR1 SGHVS and CDR2 FNYEAQ. The DNA for the CDR3 is TGTGCCAGCAGCTCCCCTAGCGGGAGGGATGAGCAGTTCTTC. Translation: CASSSPSGRDEQFF.

This clonotype was seen a few times. The rearrangement joins TRBV10-3 to TRBJ2-7; a weak D match, TRBD2 (6 bases). V was shortened by 2 bases and J by 4 bases, with 12 bases between the two germline ends. Germline CDR1 is ENHRY and CDR2 is SYGVKD. CDR3 length: 14 residues. The CDR3 DNA reads as TGTGCCATCAGTGAGCCGGGACTGGGGTACGAGCAGTACTTC. Its protein is CAISEPGLGYEQYF.

This clonotype has only a few counts. This sequence joins TRBV6-6 and TRBJ1-4, with 7 nucleotides matching TRBD1. The CDR3 sequence is 16 residues long. CDR1 and CDR2 (germline): MNHNY, SVGAGI (reference sequence). J was trimmed by 4 bases and V by 0 bases; bases with no gene match: 5. The DNA of the CDR3 is TGTGCCAGCAGTTACTCATCCGGGACAGTTAATGAAAAACTGTTTTTT. Its translation: CASSYSSGTVNEKLFF.